This entry lists 22 T cell receptor beta chains sequenced from one sample in a study of PD-1 blockade in classical Hodgkin lymphoma. TCRdb keeps only in-frame clones here, not all; method: immunoSEQ multiplex PCR. The sample contains under 110,000 clones, about 89% of which appear only once. With no exception, relapse followed autologous stem cell transplantation in all patients, and brentuximab vedotin exposure varied. The input for sequencing was peripheral blood mononuclear cells (PBMCs), taken before the second cycle of nivolumab. Every receptor here comes from a human donor with classical Hodgkin lymphoma.

The rearrangement uses TRBV19 and TRBJ2-5; 13 nucleotides line up with TRBD2. CDR3 length: 18 residues. Unmatched junction bases numbered 10, after V lost 4 bases and J lost 2 bases. The germline CDR1 and CDR2 sequences are LNHDA and SQIVND (reference sequence). The CDR3 sequence is CASSTWTSGGLRQETQYF. The CDR3, as DNA: TGTGCCAGTAGTACCTGGACTAGCGGGGGACTCCGACAAGAGACCCAGTACTTC. Combining the CDR3 with reference TRBV19 and TRBJ2-5 gives the whole variable domain DGGITQSPKYLFRKEGQNVTLSCEQNLNHDAMYWYRQDPGQGLRLIYYSQIVNDFQKGDIAEGYSVSREKKESFPLTVTSAQKNPTAFYLCASSTWTSGGLRQETQYFGPGTRLLVL.

This clone appeared once. J is TRBJ2-5 and V is TRBV4-2, with TRBD2 matching 7 bases. The trim removed 0 bases at V and 0 bases at J, leaving 10 bases unmatched. The germline CDR1 and CDR2 sequences are LGHNA and YNFKEQ. There are 18 residues in the CDR3. CDR3 sequence reads: CASSQDLGGRRYQETQYF. CDR3 sequence (DNA): TGTGCCAGCAGCCAAGATCTCGGCGGGAGACGGTACCAAGAGACCCAGTACTTC.

The CDR3 nucleotides are TGTGCCAGCGGATGGCAGGGGTTTTCACCCCTCCACTTT. This encodes CASGWQGFSPLHF. The chain employs TRBV27 and TRBJ1-6, with D tentatively TRBD1 (6 bases). Trimming shortened V by 8 bases and J by 9 bases, and 14 bases separated the two germline ends. Germline assignment: CDR1 MNHEY and CDR2 SMNVEV (reference sequence). CDR3 length: 13 amino acids.

This chain links TRBV20-1 with TRBJ2-1; D gene ambiguous. The V end lost 7 bases, the J end lost 10 bases, and 14 bases lay between the germline ends. This CDR3 is built from 11 residues. Germline lookup yields CDR1 DFQATT and CDR2 SNEGSKA (reference sequence). CDR3 sequence (DNA): TGCAGTGGCACACCCATGACCGAGCAGTTCTTC. Amino acids: CSGTPMTEQFF.

The genes are TRBV7-2 and TRBJ2-7; 9 nucleotides agree with TRBD2. The CDR3 is 14 residues long. Germline values: CDR1 SGHTA, CDR2 FQGNSA. V dropped 3 bases and J dropped 4; count of bases not matched to a gene: 4. Here the CDR3 reads CASSFSGGFYEQYF. CDR3 nucleotides: TGTGCCAGCAGCTTTAGCGGGGGATTTTACGAGCAGTACTTC.

The chain joins TRBV30 to TRBJ1-3; D remains ambiguous. Trimming shortened V by 4 bases and J by 4 bases, and 11 bases separated the two germline ends. CDR3 length: 13 amino acids. Germline V gene sequence: CDR1 GTSNPN, CDR2 SVGIG (reference sequence). The chain's CDR3 is CAWNVKVGNTIYF. The CDR3 DNA reads TGTGCCTGGAATGTGAAAGTAGGAAACACCATATATTTT.

This clone came up once. V usage is TRBV2 and J usage is TRBJ1-1, with 8 bases that match TRBD1. The CDR3 spans 15 residues. After removal of 1 base from V and 3 bases from J, the junction contained 4 bases not matched to a gene. Germline V gene sequence: CDR1 SNHLY, CDR2 FYNNEI. For the CDR3, the DNA is TGTGCCAGCAGTGAAGGGACAGGGAAGGACACTGAAGCTTTCTTT. Translation: CASSEGTGKDTEAFF.

Only a few counts were recorded for this clone. The J gene is TRBJ1-2, the V gene TRBV28; 9 nucleotides agree with TRBD1. J lost 3 bases, V lost 6 bases, and 8 bases had no gene match. Germline V gives CDR1 MDHEN, CDR2 SYDVKM. The CDR3 runs to 15 residues. CDR3 sequence reads: CASSSGTGSYYGYTF. CDR3 nucleotide sequence: TGTGCCAGCAGCTCGGGGACAGGGTCGTACTATGGCTACACCTTC.

V and J are TRBV6-6 and TRBJ1-5; weak D call: TRBD1 (6 bases). CDR1 MNHNY and CDR2 SVGAGI come from the germline V gene (reference sequence). The V and J ends lost 5 bases and 0 bases respectively, with 8 bases between them. The CDR3 length is 14 residues. The CDR3 loop is CASSADSSNQPQHF. CDR3 bases: TGTGCCAGCAGTGCGGACAGTAGCAATCAGCCCCAGCATTTT.

V and J are TRBV5-1 and TRBJ2-3; tentatively, D is TRBD2 (5 bases). V was shortened by 4 bases and J by 6 bases, with 18 bases between the two germline ends. Germline CDR1 reads SGHRS; CDR2 reads YFSETQ. The CDR3 sequence is 15 residues long. The CDR3 region is CASSPYGAGVDTQYF. The CDR3 DNA reads TGCGCCAGCAGCCCCTACGGCGCGGGCGTCGATACGCAGTATTTT.

This chain connects TRBV12-5 to TRBJ1-3; D gene unclear. Germline-derived CDR1 and CDR2 are LGHNT and FRNRAP. The CDR3 spans 14 residues. V lost 1 base to trimming and J lost 4 bases, with 8 bases between them. The CDR3 is CASGLGQDGNTIYF. The CDR3, as DNA: TGTGCTAGTGGTTTGGGACAAGACGGAAACACCATATATTTT.

The chain combines TRBV5-1 with TRBJ1-1; 10 bases are a match to TRBD1. Trimming at V came to 6 bases and at J to 2 bases, leaving 13 bases not matched to a gene. This CDR3 has 17 amino acids. Per the germline V gene, CDR1 is SGHRS and CDR2 is YFSETQ. CDR3 bases: TGCGCCAGCACGACCGGGACAGGGGACTTACTAAACACTGAAGCTTTCTTT. This sequence encodes CASTTGTGDLLNTEAFF.

The chain joins TRBV28 to TRBJ2-7; 8 bases match TRBD2. V dropped 8 bases and J dropped 4; count of bases not matched to a gene: 1. The CDR3 extends over 11 amino acids. Per germline, CDR1 MDHEN and CDR2 SYDVKM. The CDR3 DNA reads as TGTGCCAGCGCTAGCGGGTACGAGCAGTACTTC. This gives the protein CASASGYEQYF.

This chain uses TRBV9 with TRBJ2-3; weak D call: TRBD2 (6 bases). Germline V gene sequence: CDR1 SGDLS, CDR2 YYNGEE. This CDR3 contains 15 residues. Trimming removed 1 base from V and 5 bases from J, with 14 bases in between. The CDR3, as DNA: TGTGCCAGCAGCGTAATTAGTGGGGGAGGAGATACGCAGTATTTT. Its translation is CASSVISGGGDTQYF.

This chain joins TRBV19 and TRBJ1-2, with D unresolved. V was clipped by 0 bases and J by 0 bases, with 8 bases between them. The CDR3 sequence is 15 residues long. Germline CDR1 reads LNHDA; CDR2 reads SQIVND (reference sequence). CDR3 nucleotide sequence: TGTGCCAGTAGTATAGATAGCCCAACTAACTATGGCTACACCTTC. Translated, it gives CASSIDSPTNYGYTF.

This chain joins TRBV7-3 and TRBJ2-7; 7 bases agree with TRBD1. Germline CDR1 is SGHTA and CDR2 is FQGTGA. The CDR3 runs to 14 residues. The V gene end was trimmed by 3 bases and the J gene end by 2 bases; junction bases not matched to a gene: 4. The CDR3 sequence is CASSLGRGTYEQYF. Here the CDR3 DNA reads TGTGCCAGCAGCTTGGGCAGGGGGACCTACGAGCAGTACTTC. Filled out from reference TRBV7-3 and TRBJ2-7, the complete variable domain reads GAGVSQTPSNKVTEKGKYVELRCDPISGHTALYWYRQSLGQGPEFLIYFQGTGAADDSGLPNDRFFAVRPEGSVSTLKIQRTERGDSAVYLCASSLGRGTYEQYFGPGTRLTVT.

The chain uses TRBV7-2 and TRBJ2-2, with D tentatively TRBD1 or TRBD2 (5 bases each). The V gene lost 5 bases and the J gene lost 7 bases, with 20 bases spanning the gap. This CDR3 spans 16 amino acids. Germline CDR1 is SGHTA and CDR2 is FQGNSA. CDR3: CASSPIRRVGGGELFF. The CDR3 coding sequence is TGTGCCAGCAGCCCCATACGGCGCGTTGGGGGCGGGGAGCTGTTTTTT.

The V gene is TRBV7-7, the J gene TRBJ2-2; the D gene is possibly TRBD1 (6 bases). The V end was cut by 4 bases, the J end by 6 bases, with 12 bases between. Per germline, CDR1 SSHAT and CDR2 FNYEAQ (reference sequence). This CDR3 contains 14 residues. DNA for the CDR3: TGTGCCAGCAGCTCGAACACAGGGTCCGGGGAGCTGTTTTTT. It translates to CASSSNTGSGELFF.

The chain is built from TRBV11-2 and TRBJ1-3, with D possibly matching TRBD1 (5 bases). Trimming cost V 1 base and J 0 bases, with 7 bases left between them. Per germline, CDR1 SGHAT and CDR2 FQNNGV. The CDR3 runs to 15 residues. CDR3 coding DNA: TGTGCCAGCAGCTTAGGACAGACCTCTGGAAACACCATATATTTT. It is translated as CASSLGQTSGNTIYF. Full variable domain (remainder filled in from reference TRBV11-2 and TRBJ1-3): EAGVAQSPRYKIIEKRQSVAFWCNPISGHATLYWYQQILGQGPKLLIQFQNNGVVDDSQLPKDRFSAERLKGVDSTLKIQPAKLEDSAVYLCASSLGQTSGNTIYFGEGSWLTVV.

This chain joins TRBV6-5 and TRBJ1-1; a weak D match, TRBD1 (6 bases). The CDR3 contains 13 residues. V gave up 5 bases and J gave up 4 bases, with 11 bases separating them. The germline gives CDR1 MNHEY, CDR2 SVGAGI. The CDR3 DNA reads as TGTGCCAGCAGTCTACAGGGATTCACTGAAGCTTTCTTT. This gives the protein CASSLQGFTEAFF.

This chain uses TRBV19 with TRBJ2-7, with TRBD1 identical over 8 bases. V dropped 5 bases and J dropped 2; count of bases not matched to a gene: 8. Germline V gene data show CDR1 as LNHDA and CDR2 as SQIVND (reference sequence). The CDR3 loop spans 15 amino acids. The CDR3 nucleotides read TGTGCCAGTAGTGACTGGACAGGGACTGCCTACGAGCAGTACTTC. This sequence encodes CASSDWTGTAYEQYF.

The J gene is TRBJ2-7, the V gene TRBV5-6; D is perhaps TRBD1 (6 bases). Per germline, CDR1 SGHDT and CDR2 YYEEEE. V shed 0 bases and J shed 5 bases, with 21 bases lying between them. The CDR3 sequence is 17 residues long. Written as DNA, the CDR3 is TGTGCCAGCAGCTTGGAGCAGGGGTACAGCTTAGGGAACGAGCAGTACTTC. Amino acids: CASSLEQGYSLGNEQYF. Complete variable domain (other parts from reference TRBV5-6 and TRBJ2-7): DAGVTQSPTHLIKTRGQQVTLRCSPKSGHDTVSWYQQALGQGPQFIFQYYEEEERQRGNFPDRFSGHQFPNYSSELNVNALLLGDSALYLCASSLEQGYSLGNEQYFGPGTRLTVT.